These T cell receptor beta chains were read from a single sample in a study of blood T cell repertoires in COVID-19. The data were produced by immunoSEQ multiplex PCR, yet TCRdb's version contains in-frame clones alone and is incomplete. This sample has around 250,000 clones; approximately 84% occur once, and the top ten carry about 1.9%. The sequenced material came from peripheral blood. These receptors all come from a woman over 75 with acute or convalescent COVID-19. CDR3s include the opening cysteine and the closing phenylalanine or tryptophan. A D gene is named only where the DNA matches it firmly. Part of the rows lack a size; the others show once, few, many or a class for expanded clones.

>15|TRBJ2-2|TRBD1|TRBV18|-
TGTGCCAGCTCACCACGTGTAGGGGGCTCCGGGGAGCTGTTTTTT
CASSPRVGGSGELFF
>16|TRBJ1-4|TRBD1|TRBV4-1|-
TGCGCCAGCAGCCAAGAAGGAAGGACAGGCAATGAAAAACTGTTTTTT
CASSQEGRTGNEKLFF
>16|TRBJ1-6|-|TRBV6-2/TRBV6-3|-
TGTGCCAGCAGCCCCGGACACGGCAACTATAATTCACCCCTCCACTTT
CASSPGHGNYNSPLHF
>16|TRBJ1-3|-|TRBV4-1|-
TGCGCCAGCAGCCAAGATGGGGCAGGCTCTGGAAACACCATATATTTT
CASSQDGAGSGNTIYF
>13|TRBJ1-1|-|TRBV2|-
TGTGCCAGCAGTCTTGCAGGGGCCACTGAAGCTTTCTTT
CASSLAGATEAFF
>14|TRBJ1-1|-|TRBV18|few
TGTGCCAGCTCACCCGTCGACATGAACACTGAAGCTTTCTTT
CASSPVDMNTEAFF
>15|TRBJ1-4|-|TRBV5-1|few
TGCGCCAGCAGCGGAACAGGGTTTGCTAATGAAAAACTGTTTTTT
CASSGTGFANEKLFF
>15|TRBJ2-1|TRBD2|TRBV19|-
TGTGCCAGTACCTTAATCGGGACTAGAGGTATAGAACAGTTCTTC
CASTLIGTRGIEQFF
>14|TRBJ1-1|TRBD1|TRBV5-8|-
TGTGCCAGCAGCTTCCGGGACAGGGGATCTGAAGCTTTCTTT
CASSFRDRGSEAFF
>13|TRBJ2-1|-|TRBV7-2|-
TGTGCCAGCAGCACACACAGGGACAATGAGCAGTTCTTC
CASSTHRDNEQFF
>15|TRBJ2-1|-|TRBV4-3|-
TGCGCCAGCAGCCAAGGCGCTTTGTTAAACAATGAGCAGTTCTTC
CASSQGALLNNEQFF
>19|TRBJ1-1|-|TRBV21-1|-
TGTGCCAGCAGCAAAGTGGGGCCCCCTCTACAGGAGATGAACACTGAAGCTTTCTTT
CASSKVGPPLQEMNTEAFF
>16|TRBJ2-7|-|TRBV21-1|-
TGTGCCAGCAGCAAAGTTCGGTCAGGGGGTGAGTACGAGCAGTACTTC
CASSKVRSGGEYEQYF
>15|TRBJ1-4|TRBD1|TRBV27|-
TGTGCCAGCAGTTTGGAGGGGGCAAGGGGTGAAAAACTGTTTTTT
CASSLEGARGEKLFF
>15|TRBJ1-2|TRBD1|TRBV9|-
TGTGCCAGCAGCGTAACCGGGGACAGTCCGTATGGCTACACCTTC
CASSVTGDSPYGYTF
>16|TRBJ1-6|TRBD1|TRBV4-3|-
TGCGCCAGCAGCCAAGATCCCAGGGGGATAGGCTCACCCCTCCACTTT
CASSQDPRGIGSPLHF
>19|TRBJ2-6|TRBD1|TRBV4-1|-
TGCGCCAGCAGCCAAGTAAATTGGGACAGGGCCCCTGGGGCCAACGTCCTGACTTTC
CASSQVNWDRAPGANVLTF
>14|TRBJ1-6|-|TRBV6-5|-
TGTGCCAGCAGTTACGGAGGGTCATCCCCAGCCCTCCACTTT
CASSYGGSSPALHF
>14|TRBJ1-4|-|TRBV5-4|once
TGTGCCAGCAGCTCCGGGACAAGTAATGAAAAACTGTTTTTT
CASSSGTSNEKLFF
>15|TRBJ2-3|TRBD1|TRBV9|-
TGTGCCAGCAGCGTGACAGGGTACTTCACAGATACGCAGTATTTT
CASSVTGYFTDTQYF
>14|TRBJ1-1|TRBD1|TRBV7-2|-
TGTGCCAGCAGCAGGGACAGGGGGGGGACTGAAGCTTTCTTT
CASSRDRGGTEAFF
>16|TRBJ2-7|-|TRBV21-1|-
TGTGCCAGCAGCGTCCCCCCGGGACTAGTTTCCCACGAGCAGTACTTC
CASSVPPGLVSHEQYF
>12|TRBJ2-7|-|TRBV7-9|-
TGTGCCAGCAGCTTAGCCTCGACAGTACAGTACTTC
CASSLASTVQYF